The clone carrying this T cell receptor (beta chain) showed up just once. The data stem from a study of cytomegalovirus exposure and HLA in healthy donors. PCR involved 60 Vbeta and 13 Jbeta primers. Here immunoSEQ multiplex PCR was the method, and the copy in TCRdb shows in-frame clones only, minus some. The sample has 100,000 to 150,000 clones, around 77% seen once. CDR1 is MGHRA and CDR2 is YSYEKL in the germline V gene. This CDR3 region has 16 residues. Trimming removed 4 bases from V and 7 bases from J, with 17 bases in between. The specimen sequenced was PBMCs. This receptor was obtained from a male donor in good health and CMV-seropositive. This chain uses TRBV4-1 with TRBJ1-6; D gene ambiguous. CDR3 DNA: TGCGCCAGCAGCCTGCTTGCACCGGGGAGGAATTCACCCCTCCACTTT. Translation gives CASSLLAPGRNSPLHF.